These 32 T cell receptor beta chains came from one sample sequenced in a study of OX40 agonist ivuxolimab in advanced cancers. Profiled with immunoSEQ multiplex PCR; TCRdb holds only in-frame clones, not every one. There are roughly 77,000 clones in the sample; about 85% occur only once, and about 4.9% lies in the top ten. Sample: CD4+ or CD8+ T cells sorted from blood, taken in a trial of the OX40 agonist ivuxolimab. These TCRs come from an adult with an advanced solid tumor such as melanoma, head and neck, liver or kidney cancer.

The chain couples TRBV5-4 to TRBJ1-1; a possible D gene is TRBD1 (6 bases). The CDR3 loop spans 13 amino acids. Trimming cost V 4 bases and J 6 bases, with 13 bases left between them. Germline V gives CDR1 SGHNT, CDR2 YYREEE (reference sequence). CDR3 region: CASSRMTGPEAFF. DNA of the CDR3: TGTGCCAGCAGCCGTATGACAGGACCTGAAGCTTTCTTT.

The chain couples TRBV10-3 to TRBJ1-5, with D uncertain. The CDR3 totals 13 residues. Germline CDR1 and CDR2: ENHRY and SYGVKD. V dropped 3 bases and J dropped 4 bases, with 7 bases sitting between them. CDR3 protein: CAISDGLNQPQHF. Written as DNA, the CDR3 is TGTGCCATCAGTGACGGGCTTAATCAGCCCCAGCATTTT.

The rearrangement uses TRBV13 and TRBJ2-7; 11 positions agree with TRBD2. CDR3 size: 15 residues. Germline CDR1 is PRHDT and CDR2 is FYEKMQ (reference sequence). Trimming at V came to 6 bases and at J to 3 bases, leaving 7 bases not matched to a gene. CDR3 loop: CASSLGTSGLYEQYF. Here the CDR3 DNA reads TGTGCCAGCAGTTTGGGGACTAGCGGACTCTACGAGCAGTACTTC.

This clone was found once. J is TRBJ1-1 and V is TRBV7-9; possible D gene TRBD1, 5 bases. The V and J ends lost 1 base and 7 bases respectively, with 13 bases between them. CDR1 is SEHNR and CDR2 is FQNEAQ in the germline V gene (reference sequence). The CDR3 loop spans 14 amino acids. The CDR3 DNA sequence: TGTGCCAGCAGCTTAGATCTGGGGGGGATTGAAGCTTTCTTT. Its translation is CASSLDLGGIEAFF.

The V gene is TRBV19, the J gene TRBJ2-4, with 11 bases aligning to TRBD1. Trimming at V came to 6 bases and at J to 3 bases, leaving 10 bases not matched to a gene. The CDR3 loop spans 17 amino acids. Germline loops: CDR1 LNHDA, CDR2 SQIVND (reference sequence). The CDR3 nucleotides are TGTGCCAGTAGCCTCCGGACAGGGGGCGCGTACAAAAACATTCAGTACTTC. Translating gives CASSLRTGGAYKNIQYF. The whole variable domain, filled in from reference TRBV19 and TRBJ2-4, reads DGGITQSPKYLFRKEGQNVTLSCEQNLNHDAMYWYRQDPGQGLRLIYYSQIVNDFQKGDIAEGYSVSREKKESFPLTVTSAQKNPTAFYLCASSLRTGGAYKNIQYFGAGTRLSVL.

This chain links TRBV2 with TRBJ2-5; 8 bases agree with TRBD1. This CDR3 comprises 15 residues. V dropped 7 bases and J dropped 3; count of bases not matched to a gene: 10. From germline, CDR1 is SNHLY and CDR2 FYNNEI. CDR3 coding DNA: TGTGCCAGCAAGAAGGGCCAGGGGGCCGAAGAGACCCAGTACTTC. It translates to CASKKGQGAEETQYF.

This clone was recorded a few times. The chain joins TRBV27 to TRBJ2-1, with D tentatively TRBD1 or TRBD2 (5 bases each). Germline V lookup: CDR1 MNHEY, CDR2 SMNVEV (reference sequence). V was shortened by 5 bases and J by 0 bases, with 17 bases between the two germline ends. This CDR3 spans 17 amino acids. The CDR3 is CASSPLVAGSSYNEQFF. Here the CDR3 DNA reads TGTGCCAGCAGTCCACTAGTAGCAGGGAGCTCCTACAATGAGCAGTTCTTC.

V is TRBV5-1 and J is TRBJ1-1; D gene uncertain. The CDR3 is 13 residues long. V was clipped by 3 bases and J by 1 base, with 7 bases between them. Germline V gene lookup returns CDR1 SGHRS and CDR2 YFSETQ. The CDR3 DNA reads as TGCGCCAGCAGCTCCGGCCCGAACACTGAAGCTTTCTTT. Its protein is CASSSGPNTEAFF.

V gene TRBV4-2 combines with J gene TRBJ2-2, with D perhaps matching TRBD2 (6 bases). Germline V gene sequence: CDR1 LGHNA, CDR2 YNFKEQ. Trimming cost V 3 bases and J 6 bases, with 14 bases left between them. The CDR3 is 15 residues long. The CDR3 here is CASSHHQGGAGELFF. In nucleotides, the CDR3 is TGTGCCAGCAGCCACCACCAGGGAGGCGCCGGGGAGCTGTTTTTT.

The chain links TRBV19 to TRBJ2-3, with 12 bases aligning to TRBD1. There are 15 residues in the CDR3. Germline V gene lookup returns CDR1 LNHDA and CDR2 SQIVND (reference sequence). Trimming took 7 bases from V and 1 from J; bases not matched to a gene: 3. The CDR3 nucleotides read TGTGCCAGTATGGGACAGGGGGCCGGCACAGATACGCAGTATTTT. Protein: CASMGQGAGTDTQYF.

This chain connects TRBV5-1 to TRBJ2-1; 13 bases are a match to TRBD2. This CDR3 is 17 amino acids long. In germline, CDR1 is SGHRS, CDR2 YFSETQ. The V segment lost 1 base and the J segment 6 bases; nucleotides outside the gene matches: 7. The CDR3 coding sequence is TGCGCCAGCAGCTTGACTAGCGGGAGGGCCTGGGGCAATGAGCAGTTCTTC. This gives the protein CASSLTSGRAWGNEQFF.

This chain links TRBV9 with TRBJ2-1; D is undetermined. V lost 3 bases to trimming and J lost 7 bases, with 8 bases between them. CDR1 and CDR2 from the germline V gene are SGDLS and YYNGEE. This CDR3 has 12 residues. CDR3 sequence: CASSDQRNEQFF. CDR3 bases: TGTGCCAGCAGCGACCAGAGGAATGAGCAGTTCTTC.

This sequence joins TRBV6-4 and TRBJ2-7, with a possible D match to TRBD2 (6 bases). CDR3 size: 15 residues. Germline V gives CDR1 MRHNA, CDR2 SNTAGT. V lost 9 bases and J 4 bases, leaving 22 bases between the germline ends. CDR3 region: CASGPRGGSSYEQYF. For the CDR3, the DNA is TGTGCCAGTGGCCCCCGGGGAGGTAGTAGTTACGAGCAGTACTTC.

This clone was detected only a few times. This sequence joins TRBV9 and TRBJ2-7, with no clear D. With 0 bases removed from V and 3 bases from J, the gap between germline ends came to 10 bases. There are 14 residues in the CDR3. Germline CDR1 SGDLS, CDR2 YYNGEE. The CDR3 sequence: CASSVGAPDYEQYF. The CDR3, as DNA: TGTGCCAGCAGCGTAGGAGCACCCGACTACGAGCAGTACTTC.

The chain employs TRBV6-5 and TRBJ1-1, with 11 bases identical to TRBD1. This CDR3 has 16 residues. The V gene end was trimmed by 2 bases and the J gene end by 0 bases; junction bases not matched to a gene: 2. CDR1 is MNHEY and CDR2 is SVGAGI in the germline V gene. The CDR3 loop reads CASSYGTGGLNTEAFF. CDR3 DNA sequence: TGTGCCAGCAGTTACGGGACAGGGGGACTGAACACTGAAGCTTTCTTT.

This clone was seen once. The chain carries TRBV6-5 and TRBJ1-2; TRBD1 might be the D (6 bases). Trimming removed 6 bases at V and 10 bases at J, with 18 bases between. Germline CDR1 and CDR2: MNHEY and SVGAGI. The CDR3 totals 13 residues. In DNA, the CDR3 is TGTGCCAGCAGCGCCGGGACAAGAGTGTTCTACACCTTC. Protein product: CASSAGTRVFYTF.

The CDR3: CASRELGGESGYTF. The CDR3 DNA reads TGTGCCAGCAGAGAGTTGGGGGGCGAGTCGGGCTACACCTTC. The rearrangement links TRBV6-5 to TRBJ1-2, with D possibly matching TRBD1 (6 bases). Per the germline V gene, CDR1 is MNHEY and CDR2 is SVGAGI. The V and J ends lost 6 bases and 8 bases respectively, with 19 bases between them. The CDR3 totals 14 residues.

The chain couples TRBV4-2 to TRBJ2-2; D is unresolved. Per the germline V gene, CDR1 is LGHNA and CDR2 is YNFKEQ. Trimming left V 2 bases short and J 4 bases short, with 11 bases between. The CDR3 loop spans 15 amino acids. CDR3 DNA: TGTGCCAGCAGCCAAAGGTCGGTTTTCACCGGGGAGCTGTTTTTT. Translated, it gives CASSQRSVFTGELFF.

V and J are TRBV29-1 and TRBJ1-2, with D uncertain. There are 11 residues in the CDR3. CDR1 and CDR2 from the germline V gene are SQVTM and ANQGSEA. Trimming removed 0 bases at V and 6 bases at J, with 5 bases between. The CDR3 sequence is CSVEETNGYTF. DNA of the CDR3: TGCAGCGTTGAAGAGACGAATGGCTACACCTTC.

The chain carries TRBV19 and TRBJ1-5; D possibly corresponds to TRBD1 (5 bases). Per germline, CDR1 LNHDA and CDR2 SQIVND (reference sequence). The length of the CDR3 is 14 residues. V lost 6 bases and J lost 5, with 14 bases in between. The CDR3 here is CASRGRQPDQPQHF. DNA for the CDR3: TGTGCCAGTAGGGGGAGACAGCCAGATCAGCCCCAGCATTTT.

The chain joins TRBV29-1 to TRBJ2-5; D perhaps matches TRBD2 (6 bases). V was clipped by 3 bases and J by 5 bases, with 19 bases between them. The CDR3 is 15 amino acids. From germline, CDR1 is SQVTM and CDR2 ANQGSEA. CDR3 residues: CSVDPGGRRGETQYF. In nucleotides, the CDR3 is TGCAGCGTTGATCCTGGCGGGCGCCGGGGGGAGACCCAGTACTTC. Based on the CDR3 plus reference TRBV29-1 and TRBJ2-5, the full variable domain is SAVISQKPSRDICQRGTSLTIQCQVDSQVTMMFWYRQQPGQSLTLIATANQGSEATYESGFVIDKFPISRPNLTFSTLTVSNMSPEDSSIYLCSVDPGGRRGETQYFGPGTRLLVL.

This clone was found a few times. The chain employs TRBV10-3 and TRBJ1-1; D unclear. Germline values: CDR1 ENHRY, CDR2 SYGVKD. The CDR3 spans 11 residues. V lost 6 bases, J lost 3 bases, and 5 bases lay in between. CDR3 coding DNA: TGTGCCATCAGGGCGGACACTGAAGCTTTCTTT. It specifies CAIRADTEAFF.

The chain uses TRBV6-4 and TRBJ2-2; D is possibly TRBD2 (6 bases). V was shortened by 0 bases and J by 4 bases, with 6 bases between the two germline ends. This CDR3 spans 14 amino acids. Germline CDR1 reads MRHNA; CDR2 reads SNTAGT. The CDR3 loop reads CASSDSLATGELFF. DNA for the CDR3: TGTGCCAGCAGTGACTCACTAGCCACCGGGGAGCTGTTTTTT.

The chain couples TRBV5-1 to TRBJ2-5; 7 nucleotides line up with TRBD1. The germline gives CDR1 SGHRS, CDR2 YFSETQ. Unmatched junction bases numbered 9, after V lost 4 bases and J lost 3 bases. The CDR3 has 15 residues. CDR3 sequence (DNA): TGCGCCAGCAGCCCCGGGCCTGACAGGGAAGAGACCCAGTACTTC. Protein sequence: CASSPGPDREETQYF.

V is TRBV9 and J is TRBJ2-5, with 7 bases aligning to TRBD2. CDR1 SGDLS and CDR2 YYNGEE come from the germline V gene. After removal of 0 bases from V and 0 bases from J, the junction contained 2 bases not matched to a gene. CDR3 length equals 15 residues. This CDR3 reads CASSVGTSDQETQYF. The CDR3 nucleotides read TGTGCCAGCAGCGTAGGTACTAGCGACCAAGAGACCCAGTACTTC. The entire variable domain, with the rest obtained from reference TRBV9 and TRBJ2-5, is as follows: DSGVTQTPKHLITATGQRVTLRCSPRSGDLSVYWYQQSLDQGLQFLIQYYNGEERAKGNILERFSAQQFPDLHSELNLSSLELGDSALYFCASSVGTSDQETQYFGPGTRLLVL.

J is TRBJ1-5 and V is TRBV7-2, with D unresolved. With 6 bases removed from V and 4 bases from J, the gap between germline ends came to 7 bases. This CDR3 contains 12 residues. CDR1 SGHTA and CDR2 FQGNSA come from the germline V gene. The CDR3 loop is CASSGSNQPQHF. The DNA for the CDR3 is TGTGCCAGCAGTGGGTCTAATCAGCCCCAGCATTTT.

This rearrangement joins TRBV14 to TRBJ1-1; TRBD1 is a possible D gene (5 bases). CDR3 size: 15 residues. Trimming left V 4 bases short and J 4 bases short, with 16 bases between. Germline V gene data show CDR1 as SGHDN and CDR2 as FVKESK. CDR3 residues: CASSPVGGGPTEAFF. The CDR3 nucleotides are TGTGCCAGCAGCCCCGTTGGGGGAGGTCCCACTGAAGCTTTCTTT.

The rearrangement uses TRBV27 and TRBJ2-7; 8 nucleotides agree with TRBD1. Germline-derived CDR1 and CDR2 are MNHEY and SMNVEV (reference sequence). This CDR3 is built from 14 residues. J lost 2 bases, V lost 3 bases, and 3 bases had no gene match. The CDR3 reads CASSFAQGAYEQYF. CDR3 DNA sequence: TGTGCCAGCAGTTTCGCACAGGGGGCCTACGAGCAGTACTTC.

The V gene is TRBV5-6, the J gene TRBJ1-3; maybe TRBD1 (6 bases). This CDR3 has 16 amino acids. V shed 2 bases and J shed 0 bases, with 12 bases lying between them. Per germline, CDR1 SGHDT and CDR2 YYEEEE. This chain's CDR3 is CASSLRGVSSGNTIYF. The CDR3 nucleotides read TGTGCCAGCAGCTTAAGGGGGGTGAGCTCTGGAAACACCATATATTTT.

CDR3 nucleotide sequence: TGTGCCAGCAGCCAACAGGCGGCTGGAAACACCATATATTTT. It is translated as CASSQQAAGNTIYF. The V call is TRBV14, the J call TRBJ1-3; no firm D call. Trimming shortened V by 2 bases and J by 2 bases, and 7 bases separated the two germline ends. The CDR3 extends over 14 amino acids. Germline V lookup: CDR1 SGHDN, CDR2 FVKESK.

This chain links TRBV7-2 with TRBJ2-1; the D gene is possibly TRBD2 (6 bases). This CDR3 is built from 13 residues. Germline values: CDR1 SGHTA, CDR2 FQGNSA. V was shortened by 2 bases and J by 9 bases, with 11 bases between the two germline ends. CDR3 in amino acids: CASSLTATSEQFF. CDR3 nucleotides: TGTGCCAGCAGCTTAACAGCGACTAGTGAGCAGTTCTTC.

This chain joins TRBV29-1 and TRBJ1-5, with D unresolved. Trimming shortened V by 4 bases and J by 0 bases, and 4 bases separated the two germline ends. This CDR3 has 12 amino acids. Per germline, CDR1 SQVTM and CDR2 ANQGSEA. The CDR3 DNA follows: TGCAGCGTTGGGAATAGCAATCAGCCCCAGCATTTT. As protein: CSVGNSNQPQHF.